The 11 T cell receptor beta chains given below trace back to one sample, sequenced in a study of blood T cell repertoires in COVID-19. Libraries were prepared by immunoSEQ multiplex PCR; TCRdb keeps only in-frame clonotypes and omits some of them. The repertoire consists of approximately 330,000 clones, with about 91% occurring once and the leading ten covering approximately 9.9%. The material sequenced was peripheral blood. The receptors originated from a man aged 30-40 years with COVID-19, enrolled during active disease.

The chain recombines TRBV4-1 with TRBJ2-3; TRBD2 matches 12 bases. The CDR3 extends over 19 amino acids. J lost 4 bases, V lost 0 bases, and 11 bases had no gene match. The V gene's germline CDR1 is MGHRA and CDR2 YSYEKL. CDR3 region: CASSQELAGGPLYSDTQYF. CDR3 sequence (DNA): TGCGCCAGCAGCCAAGAGCTAGCGGGAGGGCCGCTTTATTCAGATACGCAGTATTTT.

This clone came up many times. This sequence joins TRBV7-9 and TRBJ2-1; possible D gene TRBD1, 6 bases. CDR1 and CDR2 (germline): SEHNR, FQNEAQ (reference sequence). V gave up 3 bases and J gave up 2 bases, with 11 bases separating them. The CDR3 contains 15 residues. Here the CDR3 reads CASSFDRSTYNEQFF. The CDR3 coding sequence is TGTGCCAGCAGCTTCGACAGGTCAACCTACAATGAGCAGTTCTTC.

The chain is built from TRBV25-1 and TRBJ2-3; 9 bases fit TRBD1. Germline values: CDR1 MGHDK, CDR2 SYGVNS. The CDR3 totals 14 residues. V lost 7 bases to trimming and J lost 3 bases; unmatched junction nucleotides: 5. CDR3 nucleotide sequence: TGTGCCAGCAACCGACAGGGGGAGACAGATACGCAGTATTTT. It is translated as CASNRQGETDTQYF.

The rearrangement joins TRBV4-3 to TRBJ1-2; 8 bases line up with TRBD1. V shed 1 base, J shed 7 bases, and the junction held 8 bases outside the gene matches. The CDR3 runs to 15 residues. Per germline, CDR1 LGHNA and CDR2 YSLEER. The CDR3 DNA sequence: TGCGCCAGCAGCCAAGGGAGCCAGGGGGCGCGTGGCTACACCTTC. Its translation is CASSQGSQGARGYTF.

The chain carries TRBV5-8 and TRBJ2-3; D possibly corresponds to TRBD2 (5 bases). This CDR3 is built from 14 residues. From germline, CDR1 is SGHTS and CDR2 YDEGEE. Deletions cut 0 bases from V and 4 bases from J, with 9 bases between. CDR3: CASSLVSSSDTQYF. Written as DNA, the CDR3 is TGTGCCAGCAGCTTGGTATCTAGCTCAGATACGCAGTATTTT.

V gene TRBV5-1 combines with J gene TRBJ2-1, with D possibly matching TRBD1 (6 bases). CDR1 and CDR2 (germline): SGHRS, YFSETQ. CDR3 size: 16 residues. Trimming cost V 0 bases and J 6 bases, with 16 bases left between them. CDR3 in DNA: TGCGCCAGCAGCTTGGCAGGGGTAGGTATAGGCAATGAGCAGTTCTTC. It yields the protein CASSLAGVGIGNEQFF. Variable domain in full (rest from reference TRBV5-1 and TRBJ2-1): KAGVTQTPRYLIKTRGQQVTLSCSPISGHRSVSWYQQTPGQGLQFLFEYFSETQRNKGNFPGRFSGRQFSNSRSEMNVSTLELGDSALYLCASSLAGVGIGNEQFFGPGTRLTVL.

The rearrangement joins TRBV6-5 to TRBJ2-7, with TRBD2 matching 7 bases. The germline CDR1 and CDR2 sequences are MNHEY and SVGAGI. This CDR3 has 15 amino acids. Losses at the gene ends were 2 bases for V and 7 bases for J; bases not matched to a gene: 11. CDR3 sequence (DNA): TGTGCCAGCAGTTACGGCGGGAGAGGGGCGGGGGAGCAGTACTTC. Protein sequence: CASSYGGRGAGEQYF.

The chain uses TRBV28 and TRBJ1-2; D unclear. Trimming removed 6 bases from V and 1 base from J, with 12 bases in between. Germline V gene data show CDR1 as MDHEN and CDR2 as SYDVKM. CDR3 length: 14 amino acids. The CDR3 region has the DNA TGTGCCAGCAGATTAAGCGGGGTTAACTATGGCTACACCTTC. Its protein product is CASRLSGVNYGYTF.

In its sample, this clone was seen once. The chain links TRBV7-2 to TRBJ2-1, with 10 bases lining up with TRBD2. The germline CDR1 and CDR2 sequences are SGHTA and FQGNSA. V was pared by 5 bases and J by 3 bases, with 13 bases of the junction left unmatched. The CDR3 covers 18 residues. CDR3 nucleotide sequence: TGTGCCAGCAGCCTAACAGCGGGGGGGGCCAATTTCTACAATGAGCAGTTCTTC. The encoded protein is CASSLTAGGANFYNEQFF.

The V and J genes are TRBV12-3 or TRBV12-4 and TRBJ2-5, with D perhaps TRBD2 (6 bases). Deletions cut 6 bases from V and 5 bases from J, with 13 bases between. This CDR3 spans 13 amino acids. The CDR3 reads CASRGSGRETQYF. CDR3 sequence (DNA): TGTGCCAGCAGGGGGTCAGGGAGGGAGACCCAGTACTTC.

J is TRBJ2-3 and V is TRBV28, with a weak D call TRBD2 (6 bases). The CDR3 spans 15 residues. Germline-derived CDR1 and CDR2 are MDHEN and SYDVKM. The V end lost 7 bases, the J end lost 1 base, and 15 bases lay between the germline ends. This CDR3 reads CASMDVGSRTDTQYF. In DNA, the CDR3 is TGTGCCAGCATGGACGTCGGGAGCCGCACAGATACGCAGTATTTT.